Listed below are T cell receptor beta chains from one sample, sequenced in a study of Ad26.COV2.S vaccination and SARS-CoV-2 variants. Only in-frame clones appear in the TCRdb table, and some are missing; sequencing was by immunoSEQ multiplex PCR. Altogether about 440,000 clones are present, around 90% being singletons, with the ten largest covering roughly 4%. The starting material was peripheral blood, obtained in a trial of Ad26.COV2.S vaccine versus placebo. These TCRs come from a person between 18 and 65 years old who received the Ad26.COV2.S COVID-19 vaccine or a placebo. Both conserved end residues are part of each CDR3. A D gene is named only where the DNA matches it firmly. For some rows the clone size is stated as once, few or many, or as a class when expanded; others skip it.

V gene: TRBV7-2
J gene: TRBJ2-7
D gene: .
CDR3 length: 13
clone size: .
CDR3 protein: CASTRDVSYEQYF
CDR3 DNA: TGTGCCAGCACCCGGGACGTCTCCTACGAGCAGTACTTC

V gene: TRBV6-1
J gene: TRBJ1-5
D gene: .
CDR3 length: 15
clone size: .
CDR3 protein: CASSEGRASNQPQHF
CDR3 DNA: TGTGCCAGCAGTGAGGGCAGGGCTAGCAATCAGCCCCAGCATTTT

V gene: TRBV6-5
J gene: TRBJ1-5
D gene: .
CDR3 length: 15
clone size: few
CDR3 protein: CASRTGAGHNQPQHF
CDR3 DNA: TGTGCCAGCAGGACGGGCGCGGGCCACAATCAGCCCCAGCATTTT

V gene: TRBV7-3
J gene: TRBJ2-5
D gene: TRBD1
CDR3 length: 15
clone size: .
CDR3 protein: CASSLTGQAEETQYF
CDR3 DNA: TGTGCCAGCAGCTTAACGGGACAGGCGGAAGAGACCCAGTACTTC

V gene: TRBV5-4
J gene: TRBJ2-3
D gene: .
CDR3 length: 13
clone size: once
CDR3 protein: CASSSGTTDTQYF
CDR3 DNA: TGTGCCAGCAGCTCAGGAACCACAGATACGCAGTATTTT

V gene: TRBV2
J gene: TRBJ2-1
D gene: TRBD2
CDR3 length: 14
clone size: .
CDR3 protein: CASRGTSGRNEQFF
CDR3 DNA: TGTGCCAGCAGGGGGACTAGCGGGAGAAATGAGCAGTTCTTC

V gene: TRBV7-9
J gene: TRBJ2-2
D gene: TRBD2
CDR3 length: 17
clone size: .
CDR3 protein: CASSSLLAGSGTGELFF
CDR3 DNA: TGTGCCAGCAGCTCTTTACTAGCGGGGTCGGGCACCGGGGAGCTGTTTTTT

V gene: TRBV24-1
J gene: TRBJ2-1
D gene: .
CDR3 length: 12
clone size: few
CDR3 protein: CATSDPYNEQFF
CDR3 DNA: TGTGCCACCAGTGACCCGTACAATGAGCAGTTCTTC

V gene: TRBV11-2
J gene: TRBJ2-6
D gene: TRBD1
CDR3 length: 17
clone size: .
CDR3 protein: CASSLVAGGGGANVLTF
CDR3 DNA: TGTGCCAGCAGCTTAGTGGCAGGGGGCGGTGGGGCCAACGTCCTGACTTTC

V gene: TRBV19
J gene: TRBJ2-3
D gene: .
CDR3 length: 15
clone size: .
CDR3 protein: CASSILNPSTDTQYF
CDR3 DNA: TGTGCCAGTAGTATCTTAAATCCTAGCACAGATACGCAGTATTTT

V gene: TRBV19
J gene: TRBJ1-1
D gene: .
CDR3 length: 13
clone size: .
CDR3 protein: CARRDNRSTEAFF
CDR3 DNA: TGTGCCAGACGGGACAATAGATCCACTGAAGCTTTCTTT

V gene: TRBV19
J gene: TRBJ1-4
D gene: TRBD1
CDR3 length: 15
clone size: .
CDR3 protein: CASSRTGGTNEKLFF
CDR3 DNA: TGTGCCAGTAGCAGGACAGGGGGGACTAATGAAAAACTGTTTTTT

V gene: TRBV12-3/TRBV12-4
J gene: TRBJ2-3
D gene: .
CDR3 length: 13
clone size: .
CDR3 protein: CASSPGTPDTQYF
CDR3 DNA: TGTGCCAGCAGTCCGGGGACACCAGATACGCAGTATTTT

V gene: TRBV30
J gene: TRBJ1-5
D gene: .
CDR3 length: 12
clone size: .
CDR3 protein: CAWSFSNQPQHF
CDR3 DNA: TGTGCCTGGAGTTTTAGCAATCAGCCCCAGCATTTT

V gene: TRBV27
J gene: TRBJ2-1
D gene: .
CDR3 length: 16
clone size: .
CDR3 protein: CASSLSPSFSYNEQFF
CDR3 DNA: TGTGCCAGCAGTTTATCCCCTAGCTTCTCCTACAATGAGCAGTTCTTC

V gene: TRBV19
J gene: TRBJ2-7
D gene: .
CDR3 length: 12
clone size: .
CDR3 protein: CASSIMGYEQYF
CDR3 DNA: TGTGCCAGTAGTATAATGGGTTACGAGCAGTACTTC

V gene: TRBV24-1
J gene: TRBJ1-5
D gene: .
CDR3 length: 13
clone size: .
CDR3 protein: CATSDFGDQPQHF
CDR3 DNA: TGTGCCACCAGTGATTTCGGGGATCAGCCCCAGCATTTT

V gene: TRBV10-3
J gene: TRBJ1-5
D gene: .
CDR3 length: 14
clone size: .
CDR3 protein: CAISEVGGDQPQHF
CDR3 DNA: TGTGCCATCAGTGAAGTCGGGGGCGACCAGCCCCAGCATTTT

V gene: TRBV6-5
J gene: TRBJ1-5
D gene: .
CDR3 length: 13
clone size: once
CDR3 protein: CASSGDRNQPQHF
CDR3 DNA: TGTGCCAGCAGCGGAGACCGTAATCAGCCCCAGCATTTT

V gene: TRBV5-6
J gene: TRBJ2-7
D gene: .
CDR3 length: 11
clone size: .
CDR3 protein: CASSLYYEQYF
CDR3 DNA: TGTGCCAGCAGCTTGTATTACGAGCAGTACTTC

V gene: TRBV27
J gene: TRBJ1-1
D gene: TRBD1
CDR3 length: 14
clone size: .
CDR3 protein: CASGKGAMNTEAFF
CDR3 DNA: TGTGCCAGCGGGAAGGGGGCGATGAACACTGAAGCTTTCTTT

V gene: TRBV11-2
J gene: TRBJ2-3
D gene: TRBD2
CDR3 length: 17
clone size: once
CDR3 protein: CASSLLSGRAFGDTQYF
CDR3 DNA: TGTGCCAGCAGCTTATTAAGCGGGAGGGCCTTTGGAGATACGCAGTATTTT

V gene: TRBV11-2
J gene: TRBJ2-7
D gene: .
CDR3 length: 11
clone size: .
CDR3 protein: CASGYSYEQYF
CDR3 DNA: TGTGCCAGCGGGTATTCCTACGAGCAGTACTTC

V gene: TRBV7-3
J gene: TRBJ2-6
D gene: TRBD1
CDR3 length: 16
clone size: .
CDR3 protein: CASRRTGGSGANVLTF
CDR3 DNA: TGTGCCAGCAGGCGGACAGGGGGCTCTGGGGCCAACGTCCTGACTTTC

V gene: TRBV15
J gene: TRBJ1-1
D gene: TRBD1
CDR3 length: 13
clone size: .
CDR3 protein: CATSRAGGTEAFF
CDR3 DNA: TGTGCCACCAGCAGAGCAGGGGGCACTGAAGCTTTCTTT

V gene: TRBV29-1
J gene: TRBJ2-6
D gene: .
CDR3 length: 16
clone size: once
CDR3 protein: CSVEDQGGGGANVLTF
CDR3 DNA: TGCAGCGTTGAAGATCAGGGGGGTGGCGGGGCCAACGTCCTGACTTTC

V gene: TRBV7-9
J gene: TRBJ1-5
D gene: TRBD1
CDR3 length: 16
clone size: few
CDR3 protein: CASSLVGTGGNQPQHF
CDR3 DNA: TGTGCCAGCAGCTTAGTAGGGACAGGAGGCAATCAGCCCCAGCATTTT

V gene: TRBV19
J gene: TRBJ1-4
D gene: .
CDR3 length: 15
clone size: .
CDR3 protein: CASSIQGSGGEKLFF
CDR3 DNA: TGTGCCAGTAGTATACAGGGAAGTGGGGGTGAAAAACTGTTTTTT

V gene: TRBV27
J gene: TRBJ2-1
D gene: TRBD2
CDR3 length: 17
clone size: .
CDR3 protein: CASSFEMTSGRDNEQFF
CDR3 DNA: TGTGCCAGCAGTTTCGAAATGACTAGCGGCCGCGACAATGAGCAGTTCTTC

V gene: TRBV19
J gene: TRBJ1-6
D gene: TRBD1
CDR3 length: 19
clone size: once
CDR3 protein: CASTSYGRQGGNYNSPLHF
CDR3 DNA: TGTGCCAGTACCTCCTACGGCCGACAGGGGGGTAACTATAATTCACCCCTCCACTTT

V gene: TRBV3-1/TRBV3-2
J gene: TRBJ2-3
D gene: TRBD2
CDR3 length: 15
clone size: .
CDR3 protein: CASRTSSGPGGTQYF
CDR3 DNA: TGTGCCAGCAGGACTAGCTCCGGTCCCGGCGGTACGCAGTATTTT

V gene: TRBV7-3
J gene: TRBJ2-1
D gene: .
CDR3 length: 17
clone size: .
CDR3 protein: CASSSLPGPRGDNEQFF
CDR3 DNA: TGTGCCAGCAGCTCGTTACCGGGGCCACGGGGAGACAATGAGCAGTTCTTC

V gene: TRBV29-1
J gene: TRBJ1-2
D gene: TRBD1
CDR3 length: 14
clone size: .
CDR3 protein: CSVSTGTGPYGYTF
CDR3 DNA: TGCAGCGTTTCGACCGGGACAGGGCCCTATGGCTACACCTTC

V gene: TRBV27
J gene: TRBJ1-4
D gene: .
CDR3 length: 15
clone size: .
CDR3 protein: CASSSTEGGNEKLFF
CDR3 DNA: TGTGCCAGCAGTTCAACGGAGGGGGGCAATGAAAAACTGTTTTTT

V gene: TRBV28
J gene: TRBJ2-7
D gene: .
CDR3 length: 14
clone size: .
CDR3 protein: CASGSHIRFYEQYF
CDR3 DNA: TGTGCCAGCGGGAGTCATATCAGGTTCTACGAGCAGTACTTC

V gene: TRBV9
J gene: TRBJ2-1
D gene: TRBD2
CDR3 length: 17
clone size: .
CDR3 protein: CASSALSGSSSYNEQFF
CDR3 DNA: TGTGCCAGCAGCGCACTGAGCGGGAGTTCCTCCTACAATGAGCAGTTCTTC

V gene: TRBV5-5
J gene: TRBJ1-6
D gene: TRBD1
CDR3 length: 15
clone size: few
CDR3 protein: CASSHTGGIGSPLHF
CDR3 DNA: TGTGCCAGCAGTCATACAGGGGGCATAGGGTCACCCCTCCACTTT

V gene: TRBV27
J gene: TRBJ2-1
D gene: .
CDR3 length: 16
clone size: .
CDR3 protein: CASSLSRGLAVVEQFF
CDR3 DNA: TGTGCCAGCAGTTTATCTCGCGGGCTAGCCGTGGTTGAGCAGTTCTTC

V gene: TRBV7-8
J gene: TRBJ2-1
D gene: .
CDR3 length: 13
clone size: once
CDR3 protein: CASSLKFRDEQFF
CDR3 DNA: TGTGCCAGCAGCTTAAAGTTCCGTGATGAGCAGTTCTTC

V gene: TRBV29-1
J gene: TRBJ2-1
D gene: .
CDR3 length: 10
clone size: .
CDR3 protein: CSVPSNEQFF
CDR3 DNA: TGCAGCGTTCCGAGCAATGAGCAGTTCTTC

V gene: TRBV5-1
J gene: TRBJ1-3
D gene: .
CDR3 length: 15
clone size: .
CDR3 protein: CASSSSGASGNTIYF
CDR3 DNA: TGCGCCAGCAGCTCATCAGGGGCCAGTGGAAACACCATATATTTT

V gene: TRBV7-8
J gene: TRBJ2-1
D gene: TRBD1
CDR3 length: 14
clone size: .
CDR3 protein: CASSLSGQGGEQFF
CDR3 DNA: TGTGCCAGCAGCTTATCAGGACAGGGAGGTGAGCAGTTCTTC

V gene: TRBV2
J gene: TRBJ1-2
D gene: .
CDR3 length: 10
clone size: once
CDR3 protein: CASSGDGYTF
CDR3 DNA: TGTGCCAGCAGTGGGGATGGCTACACCTTC

V gene: TRBV5-1
J gene: TRBJ1-4
D gene: .
CDR3 length: 14
clone size: once
CDR3 protein: CASSLGATNEKLFF
CDR3 DNA: TGCGCCAGCAGCTTAGGTGCAACTAATGAAAAACTGTTTTTT

V gene: TRBV28
J gene: TRBJ1-2
D gene: .
CDR3 length: 16
clone size: .
CDR3 protein: CASSDIPGASNYGYTF
CDR3 DNA: TGTGCCAGCAGTGACATACCGGGAGCTTCTAACTATGGCTACACCTTC

V gene: TRBV11-2
J gene: TRBJ2-2
D gene: .
CDR3 length: 15
clone size: .
CDR3 protein: CASSLRTANTGELFF
CDR3 DNA: TGTGCCAGCAGCTTAAGGACCGCAAACACCGGGGAGCTGTTTTTT

V gene: TRBV15
J gene: TRBJ2-7
D gene: TRBD2
CDR3 length: 18
clone size: .
CDR3 protein: CATSRDRTSGSVYGEQYF
CDR3 DNA: TGTGCCACCAGCAGAGACAGGACTAGCGGGAGCGTTTACGGGGAGCAGTACTTC

V gene: TRBV7-2
J gene: TRBJ2-1
D gene: .
CDR3 length: 12
clone size: .
CDR3 protein: CASSSGFLEQFF
CDR3 DNA: TGTGCCAGCAGCTCAGGGTTCTTAGAGCAGTTCTTC

V gene: TRBV3-1/TRBV3-2
J gene: TRBJ2-7
D gene: TRBD2
CDR3 length: 15
clone size: .
CDR3 protein: CASSRRLAGAYEQYF
CDR3 DNA: TGTGCCAGCAGCCGAAGACTAGCGGGGGCCTACGAGCAGTACTTC

V gene: TRBV13
J gene: TRBJ2-3
D gene: .
CDR3 length: 12
clone size: .
CDR3 protein: CASSSGGNTQYF
CDR3 DNA: TGTGCCAGCAGCTCCGGGGGTAATACGCAGTATTTT

V gene: TRBV27
J gene: TRBJ1-2
D gene: TRBD1
CDR3 length: 13
clone size: .
CDR3 protein: CASRGTGHYGYTF
CDR3 DNA: TGTGCCAGCAGGGGGACAGGGCACTATGGCTACACCTTC

V gene: TRBV5-6
J gene: TRBJ1-2
D gene: .
CDR3 length: 13
clone size: .
CDR3 protein: CASSLGRADGYTF
CDR3 DNA: TGTGCCAGCAGCTTGGGAAGGGCGGATGGCTACACCTTC

V gene: TRBV11-2
J gene: TRBJ2-7
D gene: .
CDR3 length: 13
clone size: .
CDR3 protein: CATKTADPYEQYF
CDR3 DNA: TGTGCCACCAAAACCGCGGACCCATACGAGCAGTACTTC